This T cell receptor (beta chain) was retrieved from a study of blood T cell repertoires in COVID-19. Study-level information: COVID-19 samples from acute and convalescent phases originated in the United States, Italy and Spain.

CDR1 is SGDLS, CDR2 YYNGEE, per germline. The V end was cut by 0 bases, the J end by 8 bases, with 18 bases between. This CDR3 is 15 amino acids long. In the study's own analysis: Nucleated cell counts were estimated from reference gene primer amplification. Method: immunoSEQ multiplex PCR; TCRdb's copy keeps in-frame clones and lacks some. V, J and clone size reflect that table, while D and trimming were determined from the DNA. Among roughly 240,000 clones listed, less than 85% were seen once. Source material: peripheral blood. The rearrangement uses TRBV9 and TRBJ2-7; D is possibly TRBD1 (7 bases). This clonotype was obtained from a man between 60 and 75 years old who had recovered from COVID-19. CDR3 nucleotides: TGTGCCAGCAGCGTAGCAGGAGGGGGCCGGGGTCAGCAGTACTTC. Translating it yields CASSVAGGGRGQQYF.